Following are 20 T cell receptor beta chains from one sample sequenced in a study of naive and memory T cell subsets. Study results and limitations: Especially in CD8 cells, naive repertoires contained a few larger clonotypes, possibly CD45RA-re-expressing memory cells.

Both TRBC1 and TRBC2 were covered by a beta constant-region primer of two equimolar oligonucleotides. Four rounds of PCR amplified the ligated cDNA using nested alpha and beta constant-region primers plus SP2. From the UMI-ligation and nested PCR reads, TCRdb called clonotypes with MiXCR, one entry per CDR3 protein. The sample lists 150,000 or so distinct CDR3 sequences; approximately 22% were seen once. Antigen specificity for these receptors is unknown. Sequencing was carried out using naive CD4+ T cells from blood. The origin of the receptors is a human donor in good health.

The chain recombines TRBV3-1 with TRBJ2-7; TRBD1 aligns across 8 bases. The trim removed 2 bases at V and 2 bases at J, leaving 5 bases unmatched. Germline V lookup: CDR1 LGHDT, CDR2 YNNKEL (reference sequence). The CDR3 is made up of 15 amino acids. CDR3 nucleotide sequence: TGTGCCAGCAGCCAATCCGGGACAGGAGCCTACGAGCAGTACTTC. Translation gives CASSQSGTGAYEQYF.

This clonotype was detected only a few times. This rearrangement joins TRBV20-1 to TRBJ2-3; TRBD2 matches 8 bases. The CDR3 is 15 residues long. CDR1 and CDR2 (germline): DFQATT, SNEGSKA (reference sequence). V lost 3 bases to trimming and J lost 0 bases; unmatched junction nucleotides: 5. The DNA of the CDR3 is TGCAGTGCTAGCGGGGGGGTAGGAAGCACAGATACGCAGTATTTT. Residues: CSASGGVGSTDTQYF.

This clonotype appeared a few times. The V and J genes are TRBV6-2 or TRBV6-3 and TRBJ2-6, with 9 bases that match TRBD1. J lost 2 bases, V lost 6 bases, and 2 bases had no gene match. Germline V gives CDR1 MNHEY, CDR2 SVGEGT. This CDR3 has 15 residues. The CDR3 DNA reads TGTGCCAGCAGAACAGGGGGCGCTGGGGCCAACGTCCTGACTTTC. This codes for CASRTGGAGANVLTF.

V gene TRBV18 combines with J gene TRBJ1-1, with D hard to call. Between the trimmed V and J ends, which lost 4 bases and 3 bases, there was a span of 9 bases. There are 13 residues in the CDR3. The germline V gene encodes CDR1 KGHSH and CDR2 LQKENI. In nucleotides, the CDR3 is TGTGCCAGCTCACTTATCGGAGACACTGAAGCTTTCTTT. It codes for CASSLIGDTEAFF.

This clonotype was detected only a few times. The J gene is TRBJ2-3, the V gene TRBV6-1; 8 bases fit TRBD2. Germline V CDR1 and CDR2: MNHNS, SASEGT. The CDR3 covers 14 residues. Unmatched junction bases numbered 2, after V lost 2 bases and J lost 4 bases. The CDR3 nucleotides are TGTGCCAGCAGTGAAAACGGGAGGGCAGATACGCAGTATTTT. Protein product: CASSENGRADTQYF.

The table lists this clonotype with a few counts. The J gene is TRBJ2-3, the V gene TRBV5-1, with D possibly matching TRBD1 (6 bases). Germline loops: CDR1 SGHRS, CDR2 YFSETQ. V lost 3 bases and J lost 0, with 14 bases in between. CDR3 size: 16 residues. CDR3 in amino acids: CASSSRQALSTDTQYF. The CDR3 bases are TGCGCCAGCAGCTCCCGACAGGCACTCAGCACAGATACGCAGTATTTT. Using reference TRBV5-1 and TRBJ2-3 for the parts outside the CDR3, the full variable domain is KAGVTQTPRYLIKTRGQQVTLSCSPISGHRSVSWYQQTPGQGLQFLFEYFSETQRNKGNFPGRFSGRQFSNSRSEMNVSTLELGDSALYLCASSSRQALSTDTQYFGPGTRLTVL.

The chain recombines TRBV5-1 with TRBJ2-2, with D unresolved. The CDR3 runs to 13 residues. In germline, CDR1 is SGHRS, CDR2 YFSETQ. Trimming took off 1 base at V and 3 bases at J, with 4 bases between the two ends. The CDR3, as DNA: TGCGCCAGCAGCTTGATTGACACCGGGGAGCTGTTTTTT. It translates to CASSLIDTGELFF.

The chain joins TRBV20-1 to TRBJ1-2; 9 bases fit TRBD1. Germline V gives CDR1 DFQATT, CDR2 SNEGSKA (reference sequence). The length of the CDR3 is 15 residues. J was trimmed by 6 bases and V by 0 bases; bases with no gene match: 8. In DNA form, the CDR3 reads TGCAGTGCTAGAGATGTAACAGGGGGCTTCGATGGCTACACCTTC. Translation: CSARDVTGGFDGYTF.

This clonotype has more than one count but fewer than ten. V and J are TRBV7-9 and TRBJ1-3, with unresolved D. Germline-derived CDR1 and CDR2 are SEHNR and FQNEAQ (reference sequence). This CDR3 has 14 amino acids. The V gene lost 6 bases and the J gene lost 4 bases, with 13 bases spanning the gap. This CDR3 is CASRSVEAGNTIYF. The CDR3 nucleotides are TGTGCCAGCAGGTCCGTTGAGGCGGGAAACACCATATATTTT. The complete variable domain, with remaining parts taken from reference TRBV7-9 and TRBJ1-3, reads DTGVSQNPRHKITKRGQNVTFRCDPISEHNRLYWYRQTLGQGPEFLTYFQNEAQLEKSRLLSDRFSAERPKGSFSTLEIQRTEQGDSAMYLCASRSVEAGNTIYFGEGSWLTVV.

This chain links TRBV28 with TRBJ1-2; TRBD1 might be the D (5 bases). Per germline, CDR1 MDHEN and CDR2 SYDVKM. CDR3 size: 12 residues. Trimming stripped 8 bases from V and 4 bases from J, with 11 bases between. The CDR3 loop reads CASGGVTYGYTF. The CDR3 nucleotides read TGTGCCAGCGGGGGGGTGACCTATGGCTACACCTTC.

The chain carries TRBV5-1 and TRBJ2-1, with D uncertain. The germline CDR1 and CDR2 sequences are SGHRS and YFSETQ. V shed 5 bases and J shed 6 bases, with 18 bases lying between them. The CDR3 extends over 15 amino acids. CDR3 protein: CASSLFGDWGNEQFF. The CDR3, as DNA: TGCGCCAGCAGTCTCTTTGGCGATTGGGGCAATGAGCAGTTCTTC.

The CDR3 nucleotides read TGTGCCAGCTCACCTATGGGCGGACTTCCTCAGTACTTC. Protein: CASSPMGGLPQYF. The rearrangement uses TRBV18 and TRBJ2-7; D perhaps matches TRBD2 (5 bases). Germline CDR1 is KGHSH and CDR2 is LQKENI. Trimming took off 3 bases at V and 10 bases at J, with 16 bases between the two ends. This CDR3 spans 13 amino acids.

This chain uses TRBV11-3 with TRBJ2-3, with 8 nucleotides matching TRBD2. CDR3 length equals 16 residues. Germline lookup yields CDR1 SGHNT and CDR2 YENEEA. Unmatched junction bases numbered 9, after V lost 5 bases and J lost 2 bases. CDR3: CASSRGLGTFTDTQYF. Here the CDR3 DNA reads TGTGCCAGCAGCCGGGGACTAGGAACTTTCACAGATACGCAGTATTTT.

This clonotype was seen more than once but under ten times. J is TRBJ1-1 and V is TRBV20-1; no definite D call. This CDR3 region has 12 residues. V dropped 3 bases and J dropped 1 base, with 6 bases sitting between them. Germline CDR1 reads DFQATT; CDR2 reads SNEGSKA (reference sequence). CDR3 residues: CSASPENTEAFF. CDR3 coding DNA: TGCAGTGCTAGTCCAGAGAACACTGAAGCTTTCTTT.

The gene calls are TRBV27 and TRBJ1-1; the match to TRBD1 covers 7 bases. With 5 bases clipped from V and 2 bases from J, the junction kept 8 bases outside the gene matches. This CDR3 contains 15 residues. CDR1 and CDR2 (germline): MNHEY, SMNVEV (reference sequence). DNA for the CDR3: TGTGCCAGCAGTCCCCCGGACAGGCTAAACACTGAAGCTTTCTTT. It translates to CASSPPDRLNTEAFF.

V is TRBV29-1 and J is TRBJ2-2; D possibly matches TRBD1 or TRBD2 (5 bases each). V lost 4 bases and J 6 bases, leaving 12 bases between the germline ends. Germline V gene data show CDR1 as SQVTM and CDR2 as ANQGSEA. This CDR3 region has 13 residues. The CDR3 here is CSVGGSQAGELFF. The CDR3 DNA reads TGCAGCGTTGGGGGGTCCCAAGCCGGGGAGCTGTTTTTT.

This clonotype came up a few times. The V call is TRBV28, the J call TRBJ2-7; 8 bases agree with TRBD1. The CDR3 has 15 amino acids. V gave up 5 bases and J gave up 5 bases; unmatched junction bases: 11. Per the germline V gene, CDR1 is MDHEN and CDR2 is SYDVKM. The CDR3 sequence is CASSPPDRDLNEQYF. CDR3 DNA: TGTGCCAGCAGTCCCCCGGACAGGGATCTGAACGAGCAGTACTTC.

V and J are TRBV9 and TRBJ2-5, with 9 bases fitting TRBD1. V shed 7 bases, J shed 3 bases, and the junction held 16 bases outside the gene matches. In germline, CDR1 is SGDLS, CDR2 YYNGEE. The CDR3 has 17 residues. This CDR3 is CASVGGPGQGVEETQYF. DNA of the CDR3: TGTGCCAGCGTAGGGGGTCCGGGACAGGGCGTTGAAGAGACCCAGTACTTC.

This clonotype was counted a few times. V is TRBV29-1 and J is TRBJ2-5; D unresolved. CDR3 length: 12 amino acids. Germline V gives CDR1 SQVTM, CDR2 ANQGSEA. V lost 3 bases and J lost 3, with 8 bases in between. CDR3 DNA sequence: TGCAGCGTTGATCAAGGGAAAGAGACCCAGTACTTC. Translation gives CSVDQGKETQYF.

This chain uses TRBV12-3 or TRBV12-4 with TRBJ2-7; D is ambiguous. The CDR3 has 12 residues. With 4 bases removed from V and 7 bases from J, the gap between germline ends came to 11 bases. CDR3 region: CASSSVLPEQYF. CDR3 DNA sequence: TGTGCCAGCAGTTCTGTCCTTCCTGAGCAGTACTTC.